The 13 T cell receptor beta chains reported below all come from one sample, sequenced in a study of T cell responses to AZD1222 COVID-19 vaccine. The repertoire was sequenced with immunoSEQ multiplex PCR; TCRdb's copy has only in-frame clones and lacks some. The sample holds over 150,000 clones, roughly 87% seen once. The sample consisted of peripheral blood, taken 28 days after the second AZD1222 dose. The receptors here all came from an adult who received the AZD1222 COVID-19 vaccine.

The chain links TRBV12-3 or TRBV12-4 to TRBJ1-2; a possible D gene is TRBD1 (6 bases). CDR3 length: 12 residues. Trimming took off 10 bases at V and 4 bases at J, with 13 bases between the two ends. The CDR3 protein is CAIPGGVYGYTF. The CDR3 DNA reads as TGTGCCATCCCTGGGGGCGTCTATGGCTACACCTTC.

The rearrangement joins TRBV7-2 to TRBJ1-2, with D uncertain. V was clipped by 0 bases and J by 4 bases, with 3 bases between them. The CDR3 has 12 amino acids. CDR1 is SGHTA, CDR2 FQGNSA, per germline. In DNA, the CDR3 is TGTGCCAGCAGCTTAGCGGGCTATGGCTACACCTTC. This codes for CASSLAGYGYTF.

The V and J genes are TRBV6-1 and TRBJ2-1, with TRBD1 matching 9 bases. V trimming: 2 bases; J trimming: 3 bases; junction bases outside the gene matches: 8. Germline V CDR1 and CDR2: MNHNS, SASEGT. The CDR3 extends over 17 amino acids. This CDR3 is CASSELTGGTLYNEQFF. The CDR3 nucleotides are TGTGCCAGCAGTGAACTAACAGGGGGCACCCTCTACAATGAGCAGTTCTTC.

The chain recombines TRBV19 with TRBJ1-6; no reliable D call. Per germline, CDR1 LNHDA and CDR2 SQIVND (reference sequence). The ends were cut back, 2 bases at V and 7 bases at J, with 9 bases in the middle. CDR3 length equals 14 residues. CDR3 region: CASSISRGNSPLHF. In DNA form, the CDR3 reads TGTGCCAGTAGTATAAGTCGGGGAAATTCACCCCTCCACTTT.

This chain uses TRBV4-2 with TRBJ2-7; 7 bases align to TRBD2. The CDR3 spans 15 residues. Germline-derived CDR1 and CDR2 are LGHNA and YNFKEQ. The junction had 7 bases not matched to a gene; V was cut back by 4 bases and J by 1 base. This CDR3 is CASSPHGGGSYEQYF. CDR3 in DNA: TGTGCCAGCAGCCCGCATGGCGGGGGATCCTACGAGCAGTACTTC.

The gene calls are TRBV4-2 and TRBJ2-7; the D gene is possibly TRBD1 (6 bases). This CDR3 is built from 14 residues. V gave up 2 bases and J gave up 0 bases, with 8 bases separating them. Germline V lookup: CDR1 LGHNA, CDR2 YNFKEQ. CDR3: CASSQRTASYEQYF. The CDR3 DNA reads TGTGCCAGCAGCCAACGGACAGCCTCCTACGAGCAGTACTTC.

CDR3 residues: CASRVGAAEAFF. Written as DNA, the CDR3 is TGTGCCAGTAGGGTAGGTGCGGCTGAAGCTTTCTTT. The chain employs TRBV19 and TRBJ1-1; D is unresolved. CDR1 and CDR2 (germline): LNHDA, SQIVND (reference sequence). V was shortened by 6 bases and J by 6 bases, with 11 bases between the two germline ends. There are 12 residues in the CDR3. Combining the CDR3 with reference TRBV19 and TRBJ1-1 gives the whole variable domain DGGITQSPKYLFRKEGQNVTLSCEQNLNHDAMYWYRQDPGQGLRLIYYSQIVNDFQKGDIAEGYSVSREKKESFPLTVTSAQKNPTAFYLCASRVGAAEAFFGQGTRLTVV.

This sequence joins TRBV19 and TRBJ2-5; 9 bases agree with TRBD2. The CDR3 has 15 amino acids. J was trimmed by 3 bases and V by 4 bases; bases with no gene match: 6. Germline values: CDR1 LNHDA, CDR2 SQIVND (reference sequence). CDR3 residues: CASSTLAGAKETQYF. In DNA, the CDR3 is TGTGCCAGTAGTACTTTAGCGGGAGCTAAAGAGACCCAGTACTTC.

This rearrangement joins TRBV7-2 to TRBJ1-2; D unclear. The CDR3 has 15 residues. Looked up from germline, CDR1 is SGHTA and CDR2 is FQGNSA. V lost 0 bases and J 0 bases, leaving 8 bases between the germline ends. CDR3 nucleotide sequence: TGTGCCAGCAGCTTAGCGCGGGGTTCTAACTATGGCTACACCTTC. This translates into CASSLARGSNYGYTF. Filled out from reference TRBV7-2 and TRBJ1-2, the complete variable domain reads GAGVSQSPSNKVTEKGKDVELRCDPISGHTALYWYRQSLGQGLEFLIYFQGNSAPDKSGLPSDRFSAERTGGSVSTLTIQRTQQEDSAVYLCASSLARGSNYGYTFGSGTRLTVV.

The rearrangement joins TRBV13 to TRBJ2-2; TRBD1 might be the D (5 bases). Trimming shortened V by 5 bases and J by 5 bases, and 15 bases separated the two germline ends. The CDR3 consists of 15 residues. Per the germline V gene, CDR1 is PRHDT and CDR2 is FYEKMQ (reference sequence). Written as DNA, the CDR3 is TGTGCCAGCAGCCACCAGGGTTCCACTACCGGGGAGCTGTTTTTT. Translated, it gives CASSHQGSTTGELFF.

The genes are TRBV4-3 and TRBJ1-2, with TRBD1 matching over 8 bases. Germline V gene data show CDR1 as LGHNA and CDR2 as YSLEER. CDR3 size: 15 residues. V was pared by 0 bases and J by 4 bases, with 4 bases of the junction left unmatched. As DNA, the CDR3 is TGCGCCAGCAGCCAAGACAGGGGGCCGGCCTATGGCTACACCTTC. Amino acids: CASSQDRGPAYGYTF.

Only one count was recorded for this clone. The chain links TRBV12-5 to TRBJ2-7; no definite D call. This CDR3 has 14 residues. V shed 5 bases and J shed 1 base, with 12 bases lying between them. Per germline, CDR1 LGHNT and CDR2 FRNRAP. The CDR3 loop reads CASGLARISYEQYF. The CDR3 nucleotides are TGTGCTAGTGGTCTCGCTAGGATTTCCTACGAGCAGTACTTC.

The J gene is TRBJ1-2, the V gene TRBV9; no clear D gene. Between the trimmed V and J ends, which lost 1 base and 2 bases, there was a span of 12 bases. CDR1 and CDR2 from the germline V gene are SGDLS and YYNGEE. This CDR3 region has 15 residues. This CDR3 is CASSVPRRLNYGYTF. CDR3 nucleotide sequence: TGTGCCAGCAGCGTACCGAGGAGGTTAAACTATGGCTACACCTTC. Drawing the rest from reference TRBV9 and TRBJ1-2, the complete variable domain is DSGVTQTPKHLITATGQRVTLRCSPRSGDLSVYWYQQSLDQGLQFLIQYYNGEERAKGNILERFSAQQFPDLHSELNLSSLELGDSALYFCASSVPRRLNYGYTFGSGTRLTVV.